This T cell receptor (beta chain) originates from a study of T cell changes during pregnancy in multiple sclerosis (dated by TCRdb to the late 2010s). Background on the whole study: The study examined how the T cell repertoire changed over the course of pregnancy in women with multiple sclerosis.

The library was prepared using the immunoSEQ multiplex PCR assay. The source is immuneACCESS, and TCRdb retained only in-frame sequences with V and J called. Part of the clones is not carried over; for the studies checked, unresolved V genes explain less than half of this, and the remainder is unexplained. The sample table holds around 59,000 clones, of which approximately 90% were seen once. The ten largest make up less than 3.5% of the sample. A remark on this clone: Its cognate antigen has yet to be identified. Per-nucleotide qualities are absent, and no much larger clonotype sits a single base away.

CDR1 and CDR2 were assigned from the germline V gene (reference sequence) as GTSNPN and SVGIG. For this chain, trimming is 0 bases at the V end and 6 bases at the J end, and the number of junction bases without a gene match is 7. From the cysteine up to the phenylalanine, the CDR3 has a length of 15 residues. The kept DNA is CDR3 alone, 45 bases in frame from the first base. The receptor comes from a female donor in good health, enrolled as a control in a pregnancy study. The material sequenced was peripheral blood, taken in the third trimester of pregnancy. The chain is encoded by TRBV30 joined to TRBJ1-4; 7 bases in between match TRBD1. The DNA reads as follows: TGTGCCTGGAGTGTGCTGACAGGGCTGGATGAAAAACTGTTTTTT. This is translated as CAWSVLTGLDEKLFF.